This T cell receptor beta chain was profiled in a study of blood T cell repertoires in COVID-19. Study-wide background: Collection of acute and convalescent COVID-19 samples took place in the United States, Italy and Spain. PBMCs, B-cell-depleted T cells, or T cells were the source of the cDNA or gDNA that made up the material.

CDR1 is SEHNR, CDR2 FQNEAQ, per germline (reference sequence). V lost 3 bases and J 6 bases, leaving 15 bases between the germline ends. This CDR3 region has 15 residues. This clone appeared once. In the authors' workflow: How many nucleated cells were present was estimated from reference gene primer amplification. Here immunoSEQ multiplex PCR was the method, and the copy in TCRdb shows in-frame clones only, minus some. D and trimming were read from the DNA, whereas the V and J calls and clone size are those reported in that table. This sample has 110,000 or so clones, with roughly 84% found just once.

The rearrangement uses TRBV7-9 and TRBJ2-1; TRBD1 might be the D (6 bases). What was sequenced was peripheral blood. This clonotype originated in a woman aged 40 to 50 with acute or convalescent COVID-19. Here the CDR3 reads CASSFGQWRSNEQFF. The CDR3 nucleotides are TGTGCCAGCAGCTTCGGACAGTGGCGATCCAATGAGCAGTTCTTC. The full variable domain, rest sourced from reference TRBV7-9 and TRBJ2-1, is DTGVSQNPRHKITKRGQNVTFRCDPISEHNRLYWYRQTLGQGPEFLTYFQNEAQLEKSRLLSDRFSAERPKGSFSTLEIQRTEQGDSAMYLCASSFGQWRSNEQFFGPGTRLTVL.